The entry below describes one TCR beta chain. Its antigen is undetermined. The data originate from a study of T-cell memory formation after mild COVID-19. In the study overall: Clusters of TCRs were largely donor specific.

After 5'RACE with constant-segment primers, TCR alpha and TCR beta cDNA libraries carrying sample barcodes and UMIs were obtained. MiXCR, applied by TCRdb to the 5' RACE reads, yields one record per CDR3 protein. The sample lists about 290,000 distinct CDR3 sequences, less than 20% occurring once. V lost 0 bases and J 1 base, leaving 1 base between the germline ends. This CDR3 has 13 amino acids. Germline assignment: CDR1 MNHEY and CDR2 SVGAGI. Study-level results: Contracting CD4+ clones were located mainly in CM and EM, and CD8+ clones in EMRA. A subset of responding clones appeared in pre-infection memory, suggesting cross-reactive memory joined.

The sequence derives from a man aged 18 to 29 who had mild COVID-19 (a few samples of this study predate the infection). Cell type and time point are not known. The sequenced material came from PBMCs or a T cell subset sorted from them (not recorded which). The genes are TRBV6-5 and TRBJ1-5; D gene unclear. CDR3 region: CASSYSSNQPQHF. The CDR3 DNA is TGTGCCAGCAGTTACTCGAGCAATCAGCCCCAGCATTTT.